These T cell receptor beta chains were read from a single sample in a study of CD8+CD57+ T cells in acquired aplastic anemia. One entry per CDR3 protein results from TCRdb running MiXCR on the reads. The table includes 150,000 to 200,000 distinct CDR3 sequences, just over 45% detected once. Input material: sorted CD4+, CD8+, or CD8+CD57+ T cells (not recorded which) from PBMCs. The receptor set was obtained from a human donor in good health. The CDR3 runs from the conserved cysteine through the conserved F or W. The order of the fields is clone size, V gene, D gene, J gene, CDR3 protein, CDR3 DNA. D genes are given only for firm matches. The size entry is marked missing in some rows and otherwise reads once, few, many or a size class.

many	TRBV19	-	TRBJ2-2	CASTSNRPNTGELFF	TGTGCCAGTACCAGTAACAGACCGAACACCGGGGAGCTGTTTTTT
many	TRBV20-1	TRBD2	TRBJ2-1	CSASAHIGRARNEQFF	TGCAGTGCTAGTGCCCATATCGGGAGGGCCAGGAATGAGCAGTTCTTC
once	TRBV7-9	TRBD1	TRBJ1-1	CASSLAQGEAFF	TGTGCCAGCAGCTTAGCACAGGGGGAGGCTTTCTTT
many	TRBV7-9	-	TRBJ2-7	CASSLGQAGHYEQYF	TGTGCCAGCAGCTTAGGCCAGGCCGGTCACTACGAGCAGTACTTC
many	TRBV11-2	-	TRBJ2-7	CASRSTFYPPDPFSYEQYF	TGTGCCAGCAGATCCACCTTTTATCCCCCAGACCCGTTCTCCTACGAGCAGTACTTC
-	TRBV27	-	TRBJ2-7	CASSQQDRSDYEQYF	TGTGCCAGCAGCCAACAAGACAGATCCGACTACGAGCAGTACTTC
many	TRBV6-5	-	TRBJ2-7	CASSSTIYEQYF	TGTGCCAGCAGTTCAACTATCTACGAGCAGTACTTC
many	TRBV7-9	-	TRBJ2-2	CASSYRLTGELFF	TGTGCCAGCAGCTACAGACTCACCGGGGAGCTGTTTTTT
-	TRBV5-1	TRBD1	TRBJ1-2	CASRTGTDNYGYTF	TGCGCCAGCAGGACCGGGACAGATAACTATGGCTACACCTTC
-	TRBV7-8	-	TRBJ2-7	CASSLGEGYEQYF	TGTGCCAGCAGCTTAGGAGAGGGCTACGAGCAGTACTTC
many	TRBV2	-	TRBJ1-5	CASSEGSYQPQHF	TGTGCCAGCAGTGAGGGGAGCTATCAGCCCCAGCATTTT
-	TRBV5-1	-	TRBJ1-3	CASNADRGNTIYF	TGCGCCAGCAACGCGGACAGAGGAAACACCATATATTTT
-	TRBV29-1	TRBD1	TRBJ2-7	CSVEDRDRYEQYF	TGCAGCGTTGAAGATAGGGACAGATACGAGCAGTACTTC
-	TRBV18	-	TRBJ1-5	CASSPGWGMDQPQHF	TGTGCCAGCTCACCCGGGTGGGGGATGGATCAGCCCCAGCATTTT
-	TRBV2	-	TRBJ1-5	CASSGKEPQHF	TGTGCCAGCAGTGGGAAGGAGCCCCAGCATTTT
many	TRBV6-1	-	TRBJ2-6	CASSKSAYSGANVLTF	TGTGCCAGCAGTAAATCGGCATACTCTGGGGCCAACGTCCTGACTTTC
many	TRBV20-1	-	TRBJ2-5	CSASRSLQETQYF	TGCAGTGCTAGTAGGTCCCTTCAAGAGACCCAGTACTTC
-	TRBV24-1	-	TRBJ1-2	CATSDAGTSGYTF	TGTGCCACCAGTGACGCCGGGACTAGCGGCTACACCTTC
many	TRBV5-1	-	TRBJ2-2	CASSLGGQAELGGELFF	TGCGCCAGCAGCTTGGGTGGCCAGGCCGAGTTGGGCGGGGAGCTGTTTTTT
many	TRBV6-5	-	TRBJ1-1	CASSGPSNTEAFF	TGTGCCAGCAGTGGACCTTCCAACACTGAAGCTTTCTTT
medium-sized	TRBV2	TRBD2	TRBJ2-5	CASVTSGRPQETQYF	TGTGCCAGCGTGACTAGCGGGAGACCTCAAGAGACCCAGTACTTC
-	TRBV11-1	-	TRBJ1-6	CASSRYTGRRPPLHF	TGTGCCAGCAGCCGGTATACAGGGAGACGCCCACCCCTCCACTTT
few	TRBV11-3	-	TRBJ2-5	CASSFSLPGGSQETQYF	TGTGCCAGCAGCTTCTCCCTGCCAGGAGGCTCTCAAGAGACCCAGTACTTC
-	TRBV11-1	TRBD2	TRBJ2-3	CASSLRLAGGPDTQYF	TGTGCCAGCAGCCTTAGACTAGCGGGAGGTCCAGATACGCAGTATTTT
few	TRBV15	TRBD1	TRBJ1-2	CATSSRTGNGYGCTF	TGTGCCACCAGCAGTAGGACAGGGAATGGCTATGGCTGCACCTTC
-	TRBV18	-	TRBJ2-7	CASSPQHRTYEQYF	TGTGCCAGCTCACCGCAGCACCGAACCTACGAGCAGTACTTC
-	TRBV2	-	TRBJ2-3	CASSEAGDTQYF	TGTGCCAGCAGTGAAGCAGGAGATACGCAGTATTTT
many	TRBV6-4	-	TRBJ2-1	CASRDSRSSEQFF	TGTGCCAGCAGAGACTCCCGTAGCAGTGAGCAGTTCTTC
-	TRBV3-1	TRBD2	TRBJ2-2	CASSLLAAANTGELFF	TGTGCCAGCAGTCTCCTAGCGGCGGCGAACACCGGGGAGCTGTTTTTT
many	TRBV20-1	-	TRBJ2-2	CSASRGSYLGTGELFF	TGCAGTGCCTCACGGGGGTCCTATCTAGGCACCGGGGAGCTGTTTTTT
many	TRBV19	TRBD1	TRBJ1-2	CASTDRARDGYTF	TGTGCCAGTACAGACAGGGCTCGGGATGGCTACACCTTC
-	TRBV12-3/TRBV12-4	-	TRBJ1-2	CASSSVRGGADYGYTF	TGTGCCAGCAGTTCTGTAAGGGGAGGGGCCGACTATGGCTACACCTTC
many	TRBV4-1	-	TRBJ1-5	CASSQDPRLSQPQHF	TGCGCCAGCAGCCAAGACCCTCGACTCTCCCAGCCCCAGCATTTT
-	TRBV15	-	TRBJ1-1	CATSRDRTEAFF	TGTGCCACCAGCAGAGATAGGACTGAAGCTTTCTTT
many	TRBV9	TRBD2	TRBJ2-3	CASSVSSSGRMDTQYF	TGTGCCAGCAGCGTATCGTCTAGCGGGCGAATGGATACGCAGTATTTT
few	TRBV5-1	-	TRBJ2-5	CASSTGTAGLGTQYF	TGCGCCAGCAGCACCGGGACGGCCGGTTTGGGGACCCAGTACTTC
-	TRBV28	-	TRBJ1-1	CASSFRRVPEAFF	TGTGCCAGCAGTTTCAGAAGGGTTCCTGAAGCTTTCTTT
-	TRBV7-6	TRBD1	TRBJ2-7	CASSLGSGTGSREQYF	TGTGCCAGCAGCCTGGGGTCGGGGACAGGGTCTCGCGAGCAGTACTTC
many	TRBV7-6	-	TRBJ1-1	CASSSDRLTEAFF	TGTGCCAGCAGCTCCGACAGGTTGACTGAAGCTTTCTTT
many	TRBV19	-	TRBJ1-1	CASTPQGRRNTEAFF	TGTGCCAGTACCCCGCAGGGAAGGAGGAACACTGAAGCTTTCTTT
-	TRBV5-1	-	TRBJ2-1	CASRKGSIPSYNEQLF	TGCGCCAGCAGAAAAGGGTCTATACCTTCCTACAATGAGCAGCTCTTC
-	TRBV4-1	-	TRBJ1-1	CASSQEVPGAQTEAFF	TGCGCCAGCAGCCAAGAAGTCCCGGGGGCGCAGACTGAAGCTTTCTTT
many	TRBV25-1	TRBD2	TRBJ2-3	CASSESREGTDTQYF	TGTGCCAGCAGTGAAAGTCGGGAGGGCACAGATACGCAGTATTTT
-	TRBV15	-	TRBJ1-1	CATSTGQTPEAFF	TGTGCCACCAGCACTGGACAGACACCTGAAGCTTTCTTT
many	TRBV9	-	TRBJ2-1	CASSPRTTSGEVNEQFF	TGTGCCAGCAGCCCTCGAACGACTAGTGGGGAGGTCAATGAGCAGTTCTTC
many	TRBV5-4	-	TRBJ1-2	CASSPQGHYGYTF	TGTGCCAGCAGCCCACAGGGCCACTATGGCTACACCTTC
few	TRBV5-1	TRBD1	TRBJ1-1	CASSFTGDSSEAFF	TGCGCCAGCAGCTTTACAGGGGATTCGAGTGAAGCTTTCTTT
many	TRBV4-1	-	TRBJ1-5	CASSQEPSSNQPQHF	TGCGCCAGCAGCCAAGAACCGAGTAGCAATCAGCCCCAGCATTTT
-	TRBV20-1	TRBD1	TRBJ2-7	CSARVPGQGYEQYF	TGCAGTGCTAGGGTACCGGGACAGGGCTACGAGCAGTACTTC
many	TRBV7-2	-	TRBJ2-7	CASSLNYFYEQYF	TGTGCCAGCAGCTTAAACTACTTCTACGAGCAGTACTTC
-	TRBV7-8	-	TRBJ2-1	CASSSNNEQFF	TGTGCCAGCAGCTCGAACAATGAGCAGTTCTTC
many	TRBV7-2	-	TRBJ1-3	CASSPSNPGGNTIYF	TGTGCCAGCAGCCCCAGCAATCCTGGAGGAAACACCATATATTTT